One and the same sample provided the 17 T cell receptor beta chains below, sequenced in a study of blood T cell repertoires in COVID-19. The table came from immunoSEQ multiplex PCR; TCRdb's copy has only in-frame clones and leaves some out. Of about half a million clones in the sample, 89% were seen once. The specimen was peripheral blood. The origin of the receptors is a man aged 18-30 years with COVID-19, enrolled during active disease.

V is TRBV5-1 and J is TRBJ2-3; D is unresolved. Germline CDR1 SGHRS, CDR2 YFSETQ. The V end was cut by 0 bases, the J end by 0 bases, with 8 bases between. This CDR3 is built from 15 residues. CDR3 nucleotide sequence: TGCGCCAGCAGCTTGGAGAGTGCTAGCACAGATACGCAGTATTTT. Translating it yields CASSLESASTDTQYF.

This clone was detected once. The CDR3 sequence is CASSIRNQETQYF. CDR3 nucleotide sequence: TGCGCCAGCAGCATCAGGAACCAAGAGACCCAGTACTTC. The chain couples TRBV5-1 to TRBJ2-5; no firm D call. V shed 4 bases and J shed 0 bases, with 7 bases lying between them. Germline-derived CDR1 and CDR2 are SGHRS and YFSETQ. The CDR3 length is 13 residues.

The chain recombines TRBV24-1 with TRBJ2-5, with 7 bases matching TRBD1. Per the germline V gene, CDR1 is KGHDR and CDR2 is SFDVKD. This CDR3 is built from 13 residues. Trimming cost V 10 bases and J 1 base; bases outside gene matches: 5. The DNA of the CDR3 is TGTGCCACGGGGGACAGACTCCAAGAGACCCAGTACTTC. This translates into CATGDRLQETQYF.

The CDR3 nucleotides read TGTGCCAGCAATCCCGGGACACCGCCTAACTATGGCTACACCTTC. Its protein product is CASNPGTPPNYGYTF. The J gene is TRBJ1-2, the V gene TRBV6-5; D perhaps matches TRBD1 (6 bases). In germline, CDR1 is MNHEY, CDR2 SVGAGI. The V and J ends lost 7 bases and 0 bases respectively, with 15 bases between them. The CDR3 is 15 amino acids.

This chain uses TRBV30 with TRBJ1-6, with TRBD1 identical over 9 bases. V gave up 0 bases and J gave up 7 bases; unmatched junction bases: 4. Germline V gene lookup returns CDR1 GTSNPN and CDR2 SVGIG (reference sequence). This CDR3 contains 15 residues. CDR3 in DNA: TGTGCCTGGAGTGTACCGGACAGGGGAAATTCACCCCTCCACTTT. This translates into CAWSVPDRGNSPLHF.

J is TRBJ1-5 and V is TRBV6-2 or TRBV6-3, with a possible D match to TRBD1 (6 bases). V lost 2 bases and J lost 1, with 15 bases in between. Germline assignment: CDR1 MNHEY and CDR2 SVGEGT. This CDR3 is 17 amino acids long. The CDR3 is CASSYSTGTLSNQPQHF. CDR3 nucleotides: TGTGCCAGCAGTTACAGTACCGGGACACTAAGCAATCAGCCCCAGCATTTT.

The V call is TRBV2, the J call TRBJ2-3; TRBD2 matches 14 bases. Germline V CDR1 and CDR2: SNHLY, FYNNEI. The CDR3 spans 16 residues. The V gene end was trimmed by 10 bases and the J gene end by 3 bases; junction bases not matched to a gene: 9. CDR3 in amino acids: CAIRGLAGEGTDTQYF. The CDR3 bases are TGTGCCATCCGGGGACTAGCGGGGGAGGGTACAGATACGCAGTATTTT.

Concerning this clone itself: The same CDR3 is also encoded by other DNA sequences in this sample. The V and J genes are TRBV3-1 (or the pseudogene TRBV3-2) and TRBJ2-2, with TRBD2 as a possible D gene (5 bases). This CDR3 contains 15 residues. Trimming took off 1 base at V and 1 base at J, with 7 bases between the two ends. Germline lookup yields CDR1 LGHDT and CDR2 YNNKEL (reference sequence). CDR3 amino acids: CASSQGSGNTGELFF. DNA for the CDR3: TGTGCCAGCAGCCAAGGCAGCGGGAACACCGGGGAGCTGTTTTTT.

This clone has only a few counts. CDR3 in DNA: TGTGCCACCAGTGATTTGAACAGGGAAACAGATACGCAGTATTTT. Residues: CATSDLNRETDTQYF. This chain joins TRBV24-1 and TRBJ2-3; possible D gene TRBD1, 6 bases. The CDR3 is 15 residues long. Germline-derived CDR1 and CDR2 are KGHDR and SFDVKD. The V gene lost 0 bases and the J gene lost 3 bases, with 9 bases spanning the gap.

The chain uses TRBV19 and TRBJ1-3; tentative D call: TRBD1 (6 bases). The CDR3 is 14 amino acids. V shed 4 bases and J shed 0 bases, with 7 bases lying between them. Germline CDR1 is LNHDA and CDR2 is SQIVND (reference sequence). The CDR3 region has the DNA TGTGCCAGTAGTAAAGGGGGCTCTGGAAACACCATATATTTT. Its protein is CASSKGGSGNTIYF.

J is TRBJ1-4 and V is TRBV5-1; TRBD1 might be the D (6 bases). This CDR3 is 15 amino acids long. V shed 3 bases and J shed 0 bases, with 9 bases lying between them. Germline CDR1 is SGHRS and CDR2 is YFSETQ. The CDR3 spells CASSWTEATNEKLFF. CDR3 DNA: TGCGCCAGCAGCTGGACAGAGGCAACTAATGAAAAACTGTTTTTT.

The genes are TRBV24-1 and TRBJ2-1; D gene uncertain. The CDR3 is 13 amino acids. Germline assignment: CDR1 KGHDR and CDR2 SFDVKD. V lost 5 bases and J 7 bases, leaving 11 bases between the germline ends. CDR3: CATSGLYNNEQFF. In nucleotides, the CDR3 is TGTGCCACCAGTGGACTTTACAATAATGAGCAGTTCTTC.

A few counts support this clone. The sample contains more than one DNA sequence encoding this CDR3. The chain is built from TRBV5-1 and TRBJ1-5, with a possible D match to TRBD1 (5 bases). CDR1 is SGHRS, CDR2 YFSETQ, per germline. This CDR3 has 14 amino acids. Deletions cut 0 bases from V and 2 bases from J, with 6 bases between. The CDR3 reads CASSLEGGNQPQHF. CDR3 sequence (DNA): TGCGCCAGCAGCTTGGAAGGGGGCAATCAGCCCCAGCATTTT.

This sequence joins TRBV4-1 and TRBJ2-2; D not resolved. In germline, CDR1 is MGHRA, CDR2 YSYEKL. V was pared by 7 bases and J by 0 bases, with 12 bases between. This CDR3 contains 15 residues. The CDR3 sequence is CASTPSLANTGELFF. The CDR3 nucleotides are TGCGCCAGCACCCCGAGTCTTGCGAACACCGGGGAGCTGTTTTTT.

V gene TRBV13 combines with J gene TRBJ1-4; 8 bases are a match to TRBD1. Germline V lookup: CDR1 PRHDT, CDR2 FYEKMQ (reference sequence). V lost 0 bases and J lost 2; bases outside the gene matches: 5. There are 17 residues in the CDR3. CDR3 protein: CASSLGRDRGTNEKLFF. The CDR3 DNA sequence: TGTGCCAGCAGCTTAGGGCGAGACAGGGGTACTAATGAAAAACTGTTTTTT.

CDR3 loop: CASSLNGYEQYF. CDR3 DNA: TGTGCCAGCAGTCTCAACGGCTACGAGCAGTACTTC. The V and J genes are TRBV6-2 or TRBV6-3 and TRBJ2-7; D gene unclear. Deletions cut 5 bases from V and 3 bases from J, with 8 bases between. CDR3 length: 12 amino acids. Germline loops: CDR1 MNHEY, CDR2 SVGEGT.

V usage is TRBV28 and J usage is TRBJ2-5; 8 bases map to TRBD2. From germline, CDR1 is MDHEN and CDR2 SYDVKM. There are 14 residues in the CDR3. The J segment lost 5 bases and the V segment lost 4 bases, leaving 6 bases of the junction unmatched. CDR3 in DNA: TGTGCCAGCAGTTGGGGACTAGATGACGAGACCCAGTACTTC. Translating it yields CASSWGLDDETQYF.